This T cell receptor beta chain is from a study of cytomegalovirus exposure and HLA in healthy donors. Study-level findings and limits: The authors listed 150 to 200 TCR beta chains as cytomegalovirus-associated. A later analysis showed TCR association rates differing by HLA locus, peaking at DRB1 and lowest at HLA-C. The authors later found most CMV-associated TCR beta chains appeared HLA-restricted.

The PCR made use of 60 Vbeta and 13 Jbeta primers. Per the original methods: An analysis that came later counted 60 million to 80 million unique TCR beta chains, roughly 11 million shared. Produced via immunoSEQ multiplex PCR; TCRdb's table is partial and in-frame only. V and J calls and clone size are given by that table; D and trimming were obtained from the DNA. The table includes roughly 190,000 clones, 65% to 80% detected once. Losses at the gene ends were 0 bases for V and 0 bases for J; bases not matched to a gene: 5. CDR3 length equals 17 residues. The germline V gene has CDR1 LGHNA and CDR2 YNFKEQ. About this clone: The antigen is undetermined.

The rearrangement links TRBV4-2 to TRBJ2-7; 10 bases fit TRBD2. The sample was PBMCs. This clonotype originated in a man younger than 45 in good health and CMV-seropositive. This CDR3 reads CASSQEFTSGDSYEQYF. CDR3 bases: TGTGCCAGCAGCCAAGAATTCACTAGCGGGGACTCCTACGAGCAGTACTTC.